This note documents a single T cell receptor (beta chain) sequence. This sample was taken from a study of CXCR3-negative and CXCR3-positive naive CD8 T cells. Researchers prepared the TRB cDNA libraries using 5' RACE with UMI labels. One entry per CDR3 protein, without DNA, is what TCRdb gives after re-calling the 5' RACE reads. This sample's table has just over 60,000 distinct CDR3 sequences. Germline CDR1 reads MGHRA; CDR2 reads YSYEKL. The CDR3 sequence is 14 residues long. The sample taken for sequencing was naive CXCR3- CD8+ T cells from blood. Subset described: CD45RO-CCR7+CD27+CD95- naive CD8+ T cells lacking CXCR3 (TNR3-). The chain employs TRBV4-1 and TRBJ2-7; TCRdb outputs TRBD2, but without DNA this stays unchecked. This receptor was taken from a human donor in good health. Some clones in this sample may be carry-over from other donors' samples. CDR3 loop: CASSHPAVAGEQYF.